This TCR beta chain was found in a study of T cells in Graves' hyperthyroidism and ophthalmopathy. This clonotype was counted between two and nine times. The antigen is not known. RNA transcripts served as the template for amplifying TCR beta CDR3 regions. Primed by the HTBI set, a first-round RT-PCR was run on the TCR CDR3. TCRdb processed the multiplex PCR reads anew with MiXCR; each CDR3 protein has one entry. The sample carries around 350,000 distinct CDR3 sequences, 17% recorded once. Study-wide results and limits: Peripheral blood also featured most of the thyroid clonotypes expanded above 0.001.

Exclusion of patients followed from uncontrolled infection, other autoimmune disease, pregnancy or lactation. The authors obtained PBMCs from 10 ml of fresh peripheral blood. CDR3 length: 15 residues. CDR1 and CDR2 from the germline V gene are SGHRS and YFSETQ. Between the trimmed V and J ends, which lost 0 bases and 0 bases, there was a span of 7 bases. The sample taken for sequencing was blood. The genes are TRBV5-1 and TRBJ1-3; tentative D call: TRBD1 (5 bases). This TCR derives from a woman aged 25 to 39 with Graves' hyperthyroidism that later progressed to Graves' ophthalmopathy. The CDR3 is CASSLDRSSGNTIYF. The CDR3 DNA is TGCGCCAGCAGCTTGGACAGGAGCTCTGGAAACACCATATATTTT. The full variable domain, with the rest looked up from reference TRBV5-1 and TRBJ1-3, is KAGVTQTPRYLIKTRGQQVTLSCSPISGHRSVSWYQQTPGQGLQFLFEYFSETQRNKGNFPGRFSGRQFSNSRSEMNVSTLELGDSALYLCASSLDRSSGNTIYFGEGSWLTVV.